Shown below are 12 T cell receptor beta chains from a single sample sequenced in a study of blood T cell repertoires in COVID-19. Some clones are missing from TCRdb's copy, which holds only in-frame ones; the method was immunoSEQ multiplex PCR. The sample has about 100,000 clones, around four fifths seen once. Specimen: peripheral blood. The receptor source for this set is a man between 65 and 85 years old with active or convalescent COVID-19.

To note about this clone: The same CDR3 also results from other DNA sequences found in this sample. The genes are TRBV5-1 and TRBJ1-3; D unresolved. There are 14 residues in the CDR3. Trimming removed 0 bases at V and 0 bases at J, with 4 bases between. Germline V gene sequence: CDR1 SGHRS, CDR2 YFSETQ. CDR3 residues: CASSLAGSGNTIYF. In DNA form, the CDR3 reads TGCGCCAGCAGCTTGGCAGGCTCTGGAAACACCATATATTTT.

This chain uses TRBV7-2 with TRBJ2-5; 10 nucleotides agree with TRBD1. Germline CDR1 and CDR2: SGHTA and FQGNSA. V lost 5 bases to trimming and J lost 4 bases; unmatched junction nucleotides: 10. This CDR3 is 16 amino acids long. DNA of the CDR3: TGTGCCAGCAGCCAAACGACAGGGGGCAATAGAGAGACCCAGTACTTC. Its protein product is CASSQTTGGNRETQYF.

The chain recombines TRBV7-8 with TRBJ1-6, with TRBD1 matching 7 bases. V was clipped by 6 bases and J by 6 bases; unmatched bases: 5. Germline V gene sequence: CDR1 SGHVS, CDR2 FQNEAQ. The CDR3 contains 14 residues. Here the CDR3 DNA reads TGTGCCAGCAGTTCGGGACAGATTAATTCACCCCTCCACTTT. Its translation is CASSSGQINSPLHF.

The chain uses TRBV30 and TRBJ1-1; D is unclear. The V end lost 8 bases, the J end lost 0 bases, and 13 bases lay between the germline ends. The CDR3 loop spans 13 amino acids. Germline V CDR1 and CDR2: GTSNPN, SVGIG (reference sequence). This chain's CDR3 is CALSWALNTEAFF. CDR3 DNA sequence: TGTGCCCTGTCGTGGGCGTTGAACACTGAAGCTTTCTTT.

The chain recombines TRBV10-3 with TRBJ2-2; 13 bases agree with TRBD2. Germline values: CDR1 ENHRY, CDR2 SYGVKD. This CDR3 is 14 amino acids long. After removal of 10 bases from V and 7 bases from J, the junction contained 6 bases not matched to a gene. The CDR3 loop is CASGLAGVYGELFF. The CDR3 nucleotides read TGTGCCAGCGGACTAGCGGGAGTTTACGGGGAGCTGTTTTTT.

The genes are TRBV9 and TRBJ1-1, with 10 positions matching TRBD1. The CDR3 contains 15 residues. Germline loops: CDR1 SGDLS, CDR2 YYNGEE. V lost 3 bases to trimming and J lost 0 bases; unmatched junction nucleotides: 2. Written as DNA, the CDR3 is TGTGCCAGCAGCGAGACAGGGGGCATGAACACTGAAGCTTTCTTT. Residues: CASSETGGMNTEAFF. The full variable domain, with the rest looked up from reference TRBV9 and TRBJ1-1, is DSGVTQTPKHLITATGQRVTLRCSPRSGDLSVYWYQQSLDQGLQFLIQYYNGEERAKGNILERFSAQQFPDLHSELNLSSLELGDSALYFCASSETGGMNTEAFFGQGTRLTVV.

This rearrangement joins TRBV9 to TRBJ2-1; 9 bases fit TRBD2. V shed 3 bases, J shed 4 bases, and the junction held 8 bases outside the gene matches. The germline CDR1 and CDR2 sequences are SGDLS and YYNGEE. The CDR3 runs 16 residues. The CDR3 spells CASSGTSGPLYNEQFF. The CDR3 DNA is TGTGCCAGCAGCGGAACTAGCGGGCCCCTTTACAATGAGCAGTTCTTC.

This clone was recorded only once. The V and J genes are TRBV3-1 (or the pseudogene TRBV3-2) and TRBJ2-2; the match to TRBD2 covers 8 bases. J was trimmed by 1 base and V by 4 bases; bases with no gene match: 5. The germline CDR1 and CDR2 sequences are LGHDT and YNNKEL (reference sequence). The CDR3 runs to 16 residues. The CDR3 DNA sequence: TGTGCCAGCAGCCCCGGGAGGGGAGTGAACACCGGGGAGCTGTTTTTT. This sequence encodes CASSPGRGVNTGELFF.

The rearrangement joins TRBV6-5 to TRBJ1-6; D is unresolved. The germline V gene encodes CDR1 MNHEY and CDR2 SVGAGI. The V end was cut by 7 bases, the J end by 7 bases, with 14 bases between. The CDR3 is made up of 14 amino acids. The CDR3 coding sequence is TGTGCCAGCACTCTCCTGCTAAAAAATTCACCCCTCCACTTT. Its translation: CASTLLLKNSPLHF.

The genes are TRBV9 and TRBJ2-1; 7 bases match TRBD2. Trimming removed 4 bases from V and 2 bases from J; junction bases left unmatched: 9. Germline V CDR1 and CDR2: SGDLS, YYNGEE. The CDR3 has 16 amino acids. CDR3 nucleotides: TGTGCCAGCAGCTCCTCGGGAGGCGGGACCTACAATGAGCAGTTCTTC. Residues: CASSSSGGGTYNEQFF.

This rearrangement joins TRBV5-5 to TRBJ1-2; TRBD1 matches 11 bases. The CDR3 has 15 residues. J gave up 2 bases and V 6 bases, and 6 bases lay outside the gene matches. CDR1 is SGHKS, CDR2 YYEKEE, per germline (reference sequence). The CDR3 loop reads CASNTRDRGNYGYTF. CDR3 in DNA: TGTGCCAGCAACACCCGGGACAGGGGGAACTATGGCTACACCTTC.

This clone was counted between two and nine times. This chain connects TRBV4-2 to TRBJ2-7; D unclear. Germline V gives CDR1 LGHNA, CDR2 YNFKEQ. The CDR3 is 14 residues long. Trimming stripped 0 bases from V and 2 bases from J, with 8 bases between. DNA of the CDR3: TGTGCCAGCAGCCAAGAGGCGGAAACCTACGAGCAGTACTTC. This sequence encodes CASSQEAETYEQYF.